A single sample is the source of the 18 T cell receptor beta chains below, sequenced in a study of beta chain features in type 1 diabetes. Findings and caveats of the study: TCRB CDR3 length was moderately but significantly reduced in all four CD4+ subsets of Type 1 diabetes patients.

The sequenced template was cDNA made from the entire isolated RNA. TCRdb's copy holds only in-frame clones and misses some; the assay was immunoSEQ multiplex PCR. The table has about 28,000 clones, 65% seen once; the top ten hold 2.4%. No antigen has been assigned to these receptors. Source material: Tregs from blood. Receptor source: a woman in her twenties or thirties with type 1 diabetes.

This clone was seen a handful of times. The gene calls are TRBV7-9 and TRBJ2-1; TRBD2 matches at 10 bases. The CDR3 is 17 amino acids. V was pared by 4 bases and J by 8 bases, with 14 bases of the junction left unmatched. Germline loops: CDR1 SEHNR, CDR2 FQNEAQ (reference sequence). The CDR3 loop reads CASSSQASGRAIHEQFF. The CDR3 DNA reads as TGTGCCAGCAGCTCACAGGCGAGCGGGAGGGCCATCCATGAGCAGTTCTTC.

The sample holds one count of this clone. This chain links TRBV6-6 with TRBJ2-7; D remains ambiguous. This CDR3 spans 14 amino acids. V dropped 3 bases and J dropped 4 bases, with 13 bases sitting between them. The germline gives CDR1 MNHNY, CDR2 SVGAGI (reference sequence). CDR3 in DNA: TGTGCCAGCAGTTATGGCTCCTTATCATACGAGCAGTACTTC. It codes for CASSYGSLSYEQYF.

The chain links TRBV6-5 to TRBJ1-4; weak D call: TRBD1 (6 bases). V was trimmed by 4 bases and J by 8 bases, leaving 14 bases between them. CDR1 is MNHEY, CDR2 SVGAGI, per germline. The CDR3 has 14 residues. The CDR3 coding sequence is TGTGCCAGCAGTTTAGAGCAGGGGAGAGAAAAACTGTTTTTT. Its protein product is CASSLEQGREKLFF.

The chain recombines TRBV9 with TRBJ2-5, with TRBD2 identical over 7 bases. The assigned J gene may be wrong: the sequence end matches TRBJ2-7 better. Germline lookup yields CDR1 SGDLS and CDR2 YYNGEE. The length of the CDR3 is 15 residues. In DNA, the CDR3 is TGTGCCAGCAGCTCACGAGCGGGGAACTCCTACGAGCAGTACTTC. Translating it yields CASSSRAGNSYEQYF.

In this sample, this clone turned up a few times. The rearrangement uses TRBV5-1 and TRBJ2-3; D may be TRBD1 (5 bases). Germline lookup yields CDR1 SGHRS and CDR2 YFSETQ. V lost 0 bases and J lost 1, with 12 bases in between. This CDR3 is 16 amino acids long. The CDR3 sequence: CASSLAGRGGTDTQYF. Written as DNA, the CDR3 is TGCGCCAGCAGCTTGGCCGGTAGGGGCGGCACAGATACGCAGTATTTT.

This sequence joins TRBV2 and TRBJ1-1; 7 bases fit TRBD1. Germline CDR1 and CDR2: SNHLY and FYNNEI. The V segment lost 7 bases and the J segment 7 bases; nucleotides outside the gene matches: 12. The CDR3 contains 14 residues. CDR3 sequence reads: CASKQGVIGDEAFF. In nucleotides, the CDR3 is TGTGCCAGCAAGCAGGGGGTGATCGGTGATGAAGCTTTCTTT.

This chain connects TRBV6-5 to TRBJ1-5, with TRBD1 matching 10 bases. V shed 3 bases, J shed 7 bases, and the junction held 6 bases outside the gene matches. The CDR3 is made up of 15 amino acids. Looked up from germline, CDR1 is MNHEY and CDR2 is SVGAGI. In DNA, the CDR3 is TGTGCCAGCAGTTATGGGACAGGGGCGCCCCAGCCCCAGCATTTT. This gives the protein CASSYGTGAPQPQHF.

V usage is TRBV19 and J usage is TRBJ2-7; TRBD1 is a possible D gene (6 bases). Germline V gives CDR1 LNHDA, CDR2 SQIVND (reference sequence). The CDR3 spans 10 residues. The CDR3 region has the DNA TGTGCGACAGGAACCTACGAGCAGTACTTC. It is translated as CATGTYEQYF.

This clone was counted a few times. The chain joins TRBV7-3 to TRBJ2-2, with 10 bases matching TRBD2. The J segment lost 7 bases and the V segment lost 7 bases, leaving 9 bases of the junction unmatched. Germline CDR1 is SGHTA and CDR2 is FQGTGA. The CDR3 runs 15 residues. The CDR3 DNA is TGTGCCAGCACGCGACTAGCGGGCCCGGGCGGGGAGCTGTTTTTT. Residues: CASTRLAGPGGELFF.

CDR3 DNA: TGCGCCAGCAGCTCCGTAGCGGGAGGGGGAGATACGCAGTATTTT. Encoded protein: CASSSVAGGGDTQYF. This sequence joins TRBV5-1 and TRBJ2-3; the match to TRBD2 covers 11 bases. The CDR3 is 15 amino acids. From germline, CDR1 is SGHRS and CDR2 YFSETQ. V lost 3 bases to trimming and J lost 5 bases; unmatched junction nucleotides: 5.

The V and J genes are TRBV4-1 and TRBJ2-5, with TRBD2 identical over 16 bases. There are 17 residues in the CDR3. The V gene end was trimmed by 3 bases and the J gene end by 5 bases; junction bases not matched to a gene: 6. Germline values: CDR1 MGHRA, CDR2 YSYEKL. CDR3 sequence reads: CASSQGLAGGPWETQYF. The CDR3 DNA reads as TGCGCCAGCAGCCAGGGACTAGCGGGAGGGCCTTGGGAGACCCAGTACTTC.

The CDR3: CASSPFPRGEQYF. CDR3 sequence (DNA): TGTGCCAGCAGCCCTTTTCCTAGGGGCGAGCAGTACTTC. The V call is TRBV7-2, the J call TRBJ2-5; weak D call: TRBD1 (5 bases). The last part of the DNA fits TRBJ2-7 better; the J call may be wrong. The CDR3 covers 13 residues. Germline V gene data show CDR1 as SGHTA and CDR2 as FQGNSA.

The J gene is TRBJ2-7, the V gene TRBV6-5, with D maybe TRBD2 (6 bases). Trimming removed 5 bases at V and 0 bases at J, with 8 bases between. CDR1 is MNHEY and CDR2 is SVGAGI in the germline V gene. The CDR3 sequence is 13 residues long. CDR3 protein: CASSGDSSYEQYF. DNA of the CDR3: TGTGCCAGCAGTGGGGACTCCTCCTACGAGCAGTACTTC.

V is TRBV4-2 and J is TRBJ2-3; no clear D gene. The CDR3 runs to 14 residues. Germline CDR1 is LGHNA and CDR2 is YNFKEQ. The germline V and J ends were trimmed by 1 base and 2 bases, with 7 bases remaining between them. CDR3 coding DNA: TGTGCCAGCAGCCAAGTACTTCTCACAGATACGCAGTATTTT. This codes for CASSQVLLTDTQYF.

This rearrangement joins TRBV7-9 to TRBJ2-5; D perhaps matches TRBD2 (6 bases). There are 13 residues in the CDR3. The germline V and J ends were trimmed by 6 bases and 5 bases, with 13 bases remaining between them. Germline V gene data show CDR1 as SEHNR and CDR2 as FQNEAQ (reference sequence). CDR3 region: CASRAGLFETQYF. The CDR3 DNA reads as TGTGCCAGCAGAGCGGGCCTTTTCGAGACCCAGTACTTC.

The J gene is TRBJ1-1, the V gene TRBV5-1; D might be TRBD1 (5 bases). The ends were cut back, 0 bases at V and 9 bases at J, with 12 bases in the middle. Per the germline V gene, CDR1 is SGHRS and CDR2 is YFSETQ. This CDR3 is built from 13 residues. CDR3 sequence: CASSLAEGTQAFF. The CDR3 coding sequence is TGCGCCAGCAGCTTGGCCGAGGGGACTCAAGCTTTCTTT.

This clone was picked up a small number of times. The chain links TRBV5-8 to TRBJ2-7, with D perhaps matching TRBD2 (6 bases). The CDR3 is 15 residues long. The V gene's germline CDR1 is SGHTS and CDR2 YDEGEE. Trimming took off 4 bases at V and 2 bases at J, with 16 bases between the two ends. The CDR3 sequence is CASSPLASSAYEQYF. The CDR3 DNA reads TGTGCCAGCAGCCCTCTAGCGTCCTCTGCCTACGAGCAGTACTTC.

The rearrangement links TRBV19 to TRBJ2-3; D remains unclear. The CDR3 spans 13 residues. V gave up 1 base and J gave up 10 bases, with 12 bases separating them. Germline V CDR1 and CDR2: LNHDA, SQIVND (reference sequence). The CDR3 spells CASSIGSRKAQYF. The DNA for the CDR3 is TGTGCCAGTAGTATAGGTTCTAGGAAGGCGCAGTATTTT.